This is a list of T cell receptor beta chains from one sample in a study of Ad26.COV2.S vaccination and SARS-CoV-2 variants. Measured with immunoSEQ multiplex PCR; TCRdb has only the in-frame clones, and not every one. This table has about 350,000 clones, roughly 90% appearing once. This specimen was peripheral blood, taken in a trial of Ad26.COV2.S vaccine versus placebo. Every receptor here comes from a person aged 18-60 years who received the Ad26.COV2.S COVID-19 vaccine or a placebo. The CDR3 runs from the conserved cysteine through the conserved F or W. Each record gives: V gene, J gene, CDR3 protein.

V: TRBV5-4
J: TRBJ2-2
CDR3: CASSRWTSGGTGELFF

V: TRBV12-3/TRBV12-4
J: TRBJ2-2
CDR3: CASSLGQTGELFF

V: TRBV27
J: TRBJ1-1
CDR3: CASSIGGNTEAFF

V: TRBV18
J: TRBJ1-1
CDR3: CASSPTTGVNTEAFF

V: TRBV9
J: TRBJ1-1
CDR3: CASSARDRGDGAFF

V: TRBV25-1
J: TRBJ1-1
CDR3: CASSEFMDEAFF

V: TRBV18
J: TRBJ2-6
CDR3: CASSPRDSRDSGANVLTF

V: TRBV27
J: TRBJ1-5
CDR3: CASSPYRNQPQHF

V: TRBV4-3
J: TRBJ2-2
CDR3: CASSQDSAAGELFF

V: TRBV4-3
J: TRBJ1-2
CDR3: CASSPLMTLNYGYTF

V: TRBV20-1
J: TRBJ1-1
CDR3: CSASKATEAFF